The 26 T cell receptor beta chains given below trace back to one sample, sequenced in a study of T cell responses to AZD1222 COVID-19 vaccine. Data came from immunoSEQ multiplex PCR; TCRdb stores just in-frame clones and leaves some out. The table lists more than 95,000 clones, around 85% of them singletons. Sample: peripheral blood, taken 28 days after the second AZD1222 dose. The receptors come from an adult who received the AZD1222 COVID-19 vaccine.

This chain connects TRBV19 to TRBJ1-2; possible D gene TRBD1, 5 bases. CDR3 length: 15 amino acids. From germline, CDR1 is LNHDA and CDR2 SQIVND (reference sequence). The V end was cut by 4 bases, the J end by 6 bases, with 18 bases between. The CDR3 coding sequence is TGTGCCAGTAGTACCCCACCGGTGGGGGTAAATGGCTACACCTTC. This gives the protein CASSTPPVGVNGYTF.

DNA of the CDR3: TGTGCCAGCAGCTCCCGGGCCCCATACAATGAGCAGTTCTTC. Translation: CASSSRAPYNEQFF. The chain joins TRBV5-6 to TRBJ2-1; D ambiguous. V lost 3 bases and J lost 4, with 11 bases in between. CDR1 is SGHDT, CDR2 YYEEEE, per germline. This CDR3 contains 14 residues.

The chain uses TRBV12-3 or TRBV12-4 and TRBJ2-1; D might be TRBD1 (5 bases). The ends were cut back, 6 bases at V and 8 bases at J, with 14 bases in the middle. The CDR3 runs to 13 residues. The CDR3 sequence: CASRWGIADEQFF. CDR3 sequence (DNA): TGTGCCAGCAGATGGGGCATCGCCGATGAGCAGTTCTTC.

The DNA for the CDR3 is TGTGCCAGCAGTGGGACAGGGGGCGCGGGCCATAACTATGGCTACACCTTC. Amino acids: CASSGTGGAGHNYGYTF. The chain links TRBV6-1 to TRBJ1-2, with 11 bases identical to TRBD1. Unmatched junction bases numbered 8, after V lost 4 bases and J lost 1 base. Germline-derived CDR1 and CDR2 are MNHNS and SASEGT. This CDR3 region has 17 residues.

The V and J genes are TRBV6-2 or TRBV6-3 and TRBJ2-2, with 10 bases that match TRBD1. Germline-derived CDR1 and CDR2 are MNHEY and SVGEGT. The CDR3 spans 17 residues. V was pared by 2 bases and J by 3 bases, with 6 bases of the junction left unmatched. In DNA, the CDR3 is TGTGCCAGCAGTTACCCCGGGACAGGGGTTTACACCGGGGAGCTGTTTTTT. Its protein is CASSYPGTGVYTGELFF.

The chain carries TRBV5-4 and TRBJ1-1; perhaps TRBD1 as D (6 bases). The V gene lost 0 bases and the J gene lost 7 bases, with 19 bases spanning the gap. Looked up from germline, CDR1 is SGHNT and CDR2 is YYREEE (reference sequence). The CDR3 has 16 amino acids. CDR3 in DNA: TGTGCCAGCAGCTTGGAATCTCGGGGGCTATTAGGTGAAGCTTTCTTT. This encodes CASSLESRGLLGEAFF.

This clone was observed a handful of times. The chain combines TRBV10-3 with TRBJ2-7; 9 bases are shared with TRBD1. Germline V lookup: CDR1 ENHRY, CDR2 SYGVKD. The V gene end was trimmed by 10 bases and the J gene end by 5 bases; junction bases not matched to a gene: 15. The CDR3 extends over 15 amino acids. CDR3 sequence: CATSQVRDRANEQYF. CDR3 DNA: TGTGCCACCTCTCAGGTGCGGGACAGGGCAAACGAGCAGTACTTC.

The chain joins TRBV29-1 to TRBJ1-1; perhaps TRBD1 as D (5 bases). Germline values: CDR1 SQVTM, CDR2 ANQGSEA. The CDR3 has 13 amino acids. Trimming cost V 4 bases and J 2 bases, with 11 bases left between them. The CDR3 loop reads CSVVPGGNTEAFF. CDR3 coding DNA: TGCAGCGTTGTGCCGGGGGGAAACACTGAAGCTTTCTTT.

This clone was counted at least ten times. The chain joins TRBV6-1 to TRBJ1-2; a possible D gene is TRBD1 (5 bases). Germline V gene sequence: CDR1 MNHNS, CDR2 SASEGT. V lost 3 bases to trimming and J lost 8 bases, with 13 bases between them. This CDR3 contains 13 residues. This CDR3 reads CASSDGTTRGYTF. Written as DNA, the CDR3 is TGTGCCAGCAGTGACGGGACCACGAGGGGCTACACCTTC.

V gene TRBV28 combines with J gene TRBJ1-1; D uncertain. From germline, CDR1 is MDHEN and CDR2 SYDVKM. The V end lost 0 bases, the J end lost 1 base, and 0 bases lay between the germline ends. The CDR3 extends over 12 amino acids. The CDR3 coding sequence is TGTGCCAGCAGTTTATGGAACACTGAAGCTTTCTTT. Residues: CASSLWNTEAFF.

This chain joins TRBV10-1 and TRBJ1-1; 8 bases fit TRBD1. Unmatched junction bases numbered 2, after V lost 3 bases and J lost 8 bases. Germline CDR1 and CDR2: WNHNN and SYGVQD (reference sequence). This CDR3 comprises 12 residues. Written as DNA, the CDR3 is TGCGCCAGCAGTGACGGGGACAGGGAAGCTTTCTTT. It codes for CASSDGDREAFF.

The gene calls are TRBV28 and TRBJ1-1; perhaps TRBD1 as D (6 bases). Germline V gives CDR1 MDHEN, CDR2 SYDVKM. The CDR3 is 13 residues long. V was cut by 7 bases and J by 3 bases, with 12 bases left in between. For the CDR3, the DNA is TGTGCCAGCACCGATAGACAGGACACTGAAGCTTTCTTT. Translated, it gives CASTDRQDTEAFF.

The chain is built from TRBV7-2 and TRBJ2-1; 11 positions match TRBD2. The CDR3 extends over 15 amino acids. V trimming: 3 bases; J trimming: 7 bases; junction bases outside the gene matches: 5. Germline V lookup: CDR1 SGHTA, CDR2 FQGNSA. The CDR3 sequence is CASSFSGGAWNEQFF. For the CDR3, the DNA is TGTGCCAGCAGCTTTAGCGGGGGGGCCTGGAATGAGCAGTTCTTC.

The genes are TRBV28 and TRBJ1-6; 7 bases map to TRBD1. There are 14 residues in the CDR3. The trim removed 8 bases at V and 9 bases at J, leaving 10 bases unmatched. Per the germline V gene, CDR1 is MDHEN and CDR2 is SYDVKM. The CDR3 sequence: CASGTQGETSPLHF. CDR3 DNA: TGTGCCAGCGGAACTCAGGGGGAAACTTCACCCCTCCACTTT.

This chain links TRBV7-2 with TRBJ2-7, with D tentatively TRBD1 (5 bases). V was shortened by 1 base and J by 2 bases, with 12 bases between the two germline ends. CDR3 size: 15 residues. CDR1 and CDR2 from the germline V gene are SGHTA and FQGNSA. This CDR3 is CASSLDPRATYEQYF. Written as DNA, the CDR3 is TGTGCCAGCAGCTTAGATCCCAGGGCGACCTACGAGCAGTACTTC.

The V and J genes are TRBV7-2 and TRBJ1-2; D is perhaps TRBD1 (5 bases). The CDR3 is 13 amino acids. The V end lost 6 bases, the J end lost 4 bases, and 12 bases lay between the germline ends. Germline assignment: CDR1 SGHTA and CDR2 FQGNSA. The chain's CDR3 is CASSPGPLYGYTF. The DNA of the CDR3 is TGTGCCAGCAGTCCGGGGCCCCTCTATGGCTACACCTTC.

The chain is built from TRBV18 and TRBJ2-2; tentative D call: TRBD1 (6 bases). Trimming cost V 2 bases and J 8 bases, with 9 bases left between them. The CDR3 totals 13 residues. Germline loops: CDR1 KGHSH, CDR2 LQKENI. The CDR3 here is CASSPMDRGELFF. The CDR3 bases are TGTGCCAGCTCACCAATGGACAGAGGGGAGCTGTTTTTT.

The chain recombines TRBV6-2 or TRBV6-3 with TRBJ1-2, with 7 bases fitting TRBD1. From germline, CDR1 is MNHEY and CDR2 SVGEGT. The CDR3 has 13 amino acids. Trimming took 5 bases from V and 6 from J; bases not matched to a gene: 6. CDR3 in DNA: TGTGCCAGCAGTGACAGGGAAAGGGATGGCTACACCTTC. Protein product: CASSDRERDGYTF.

J is TRBJ2-3 and V is TRBV2; a possible D gene is TRBD1 (5 bases). This CDR3 is built from 12 residues. V was pared by 10 bases and J by 5 bases, with 13 bases between. Germline loops: CDR1 SNHLY, CDR2 FYNNEI. The DNA for the CDR3 is TGTGCCACCCATCCCCAGGGAGATACGCAGTATTTT. Amino acids: CATHPQGDTQYF.

This chain links TRBV3-1 (or the pseudogene TRBV3-2) with TRBJ1-3; possible D gene TRBD1, 5 bases. The CDR3 spans 14 residues. Trimming shortened V by 5 bases and J by 3 bases, and 11 bases separated the two germline ends. Germline CDR1 LGHDT, CDR2 YNNKEL (reference sequence). The CDR3 bases are TGTGCCAGCAGCGAGGAGGGGAGTGGAAACACCATATATTTT. It encodes CASSEEGSGNTIYF.

The V and J genes are TRBV18 and TRBJ1-1; D perhaps matches TRBD1 (6 bases). The CDR3 is 14 amino acids. The germline V and J ends were trimmed by 3 bases and 6 bases, with 14 bases remaining between them. Germline loops: CDR1 KGHSH, CDR2 LQKENI. CDR3 region: CASSPSRDISEAFF. CDR3 in DNA: TGTGCCAGCTCACCGAGCCGGGACATCTCTGAAGCTTTCTTT.

V usage is TRBV28 and J usage is TRBJ2-5; D may be TRBD2 (6 bases). This CDR3 has 16 residues. Looked up from germline, CDR1 is MDHEN and CDR2 is SYDVKM. V dropped 1 base and J dropped 4 bases, with 16 bases sitting between them. The CDR3 sequence is CASSLLEGSGPETQYF. CDR3 DNA sequence: TGTGCCAGCAGTTTATTGGAGGGGAGTGGTCCAGAGACCCAGTACTTC.

This chain links TRBV10-3 with TRBJ2-5; 16 nucleotides match TRBD2. V lost 9 bases, J lost 5 bases, and 12 bases stayed unmatched. Germline CDR1 and CDR2: ENHRY and SYGVKD. CDR3 length: 17 amino acids. The CDR3 nucleotides read TGTGCCATTAACCCCGGGACTAGCGGGGGGGGAGTGGAGACCCAGTACTTC. The encoded protein is CAINPGTSGGGVETQYF.

The chain employs TRBV29-1 and TRBJ1-1; D unresolved. This CDR3 contains 13 residues. Germline lookup yields CDR1 SQVTM and CDR2 ANQGSEA. V lost 6 bases to trimming and J lost 4 bases, with 15 bases between them. In DNA form, the CDR3 reads TGCAGCGTACTCGGTGGGAAAAGCACTGAAGCTTTCTTT. It translates to CSVLGGKSTEAFF.

This chain links TRBV24-1 with TRBJ1-6; D is ambiguous. V lost 3 bases to trimming and J lost 6 bases, with 8 bases between them. The V gene's germline CDR1 is KGHDR and CDR2 SFDVKD. The CDR3 length is 14 residues. The CDR3 sequence: CATSDRTANSPLHF. Written as DNA, the CDR3 is TGTGCCACCAGTGATAGGACCGCTAATTCACCCCTCCACTTT.

The chain joins TRBV14 to TRBJ1-2; D is unresolved. The germline CDR1 and CDR2 sequences are SGHDN and FVKESK. Trimming stripped 4 bases from V and 8 bases from J, with 11 bases between. The CDR3 is 12 amino acids. CDR3 nucleotide sequence: TGTGCCAGCAGCCCACGTACGGGCGGCTACACCTTC. Its translation is CASSPRTGGYTF.